The 20 T cell receptor beta chains given below trace back to one sample, sequenced in a study of graft-versus-host responses after intestinal transplantation. Assay: immunoSEQ multiplex PCR; the TCRdb copy retains only in-frame clones and omits some. The sample consists of 84,000 or so clones, approximately 92% of them appearing once. The antigens of these receptors remain unknown. Sequences were derived from unstimulated CD8+ T cells sorted from spleen or lymph node cells, sampled before transplant. These receptors all stem from a human donor who was the organ donor for an intestinal transplant.

V usage is TRBV5-6 and J usage is TRBJ1-1; 8 positions match TRBD1. Losses at the gene ends were 3 bases for V and 7 bases for J; bases not matched to a gene: 11. Germline V lookup: CDR1 SGHDT, CDR2 YYEEEE. This CDR3 comprises 15 residues. CDR3 sequence: CASSWYAGTGYEAFF. In DNA, the CDR3 is TGTGCCAGCAGCTGGTACGCCGGGACAGGCTATGAAGCTTTCTTT.

The V and J genes are TRBV15 and TRBJ2-5; 9 nucleotides line up with TRBD1. The V gene's germline CDR1 is LNHNV and CDR2 YYDKDF (reference sequence). Trimming at V came to 8 bases and at J to 1 base, leaving 5 bases not matched to a gene. The CDR3 has 14 amino acids. CDR3 loop: CATRRTGVQETQYF. CDR3 bases: TGTGCCACCCGACGGACAGGGGTCCAAGAGACCCAGTACTTC. The whole variable domain, remainder taken from reference TRBV15 and TRBJ2-5, is DAMVIQNPRYQVTQFGKPVTLSCSQTLNHNVMYWYQQKSSQAPKLLFHYYDKDFNNEADTPDNFQSRRPNTSFCFLDIRSPGLGDTAMYLCATRRTGVQETQYFGPGTRLLVL.

The rearrangement uses TRBV11-3 and TRBJ1-1; D gene ambiguous. Germline V gene lookup returns CDR1 SGHNT and CDR2 YENEEA. V was cut by 6 bases and J by 7 bases, with 18 bases left in between. This CDR3 region has 14 residues. This chain's CDR3 is CASSTWALGDEAFF. The CDR3 DNA is TGTGCCAGCAGTACCTGGGCCCTGGGCGATGAAGCTTTCTTT.

The V call is TRBV7-3, the J call TRBJ2-1; D is possibly TRBD1 (6 bases). Germline values: CDR1 SGHTA, CDR2 FQGTGA. This CDR3 is 15 amino acids long. V was pared by 2 bases and J by 2 bases, with 10 bases between. Written as DNA, the CDR3 is TGTGCCAGCAGCTTATGGCCAGGGGCCTACAATGAGCAGTTCTTC. Encoded protein: CASSLWPGAYNEQFF. The entire variable domain, with the rest obtained from reference TRBV7-3 and TRBJ2-1, is as follows: GAGVSQTPSNKVTEKGKYVELRCDPISGHTALYWYRQSLGQGPEFLIYFQGTGAADDSGLPNDRFFAVRPEGSVSTLKIQRTERGDSAVYLCASSLWPGAYNEQFFGPGTRLTVL.

The chain is built from TRBV5-1 and TRBJ2-5; 7 bases are shared with TRBD1. The CDR3 length is 17 residues. Germline CDR1 and CDR2: SGHRS and YFSETQ. V dropped 5 bases and J dropped 1; count of bases not matched to a gene: 14. CDR3 in DNA: TGCGCCAGCAGTGTCATGTCCGGGACAGACTTCCAAGAGACCCAGTACTTC. Its translation: CASSVMSGTDFQETQYF.

The V and J genes are TRBV27 and TRBJ2-7; 9 bases fit TRBD1. Germline V gene lookup returns CDR1 MNHEY and CDR2 SMNVEV (reference sequence). Losses at the gene ends were 2 bases for V and 5 bases for J; bases not matched to a gene: 10. The CDR3 loop spans 16 amino acids. The CDR3 nucleotides are TGTGCCAGCAGTTTAAATCAGTGGACAGGGGAGAACGAGCAGTACTTC. Residues: CASSLNQWTGENEQYF.

The chain has TRBV19 and TRBJ2-7; 10 positions match TRBD1. The germline CDR1 and CDR2 sequences are LNHDA and SQIVND (reference sequence). The V segment lost 6 bases and the J segment 1 base; nucleotides outside the gene matches: 3. This CDR3 spans 14 amino acids. In nucleotides, the CDR3 is TGTGCCAGTAGCCGACAGGGGGCGTCCTACGAGCAGTACTTC. Translating it yields CASSRQGASYEQYF.

The chain recombines TRBV18 with TRBJ2-1; 11 nucleotides line up with TRBD2. The V and J ends lost 5 bases and 8 bases, in that order; junction bases with no gene match: 14. The germline CDR1 and CDR2 sequences are KGHSH and LQKENI. The CDR3 has 17 residues. CDR3 sequence reads: CASSGASGGTGSDEQFF. The CDR3 DNA reads TGTGCCAGCTCAGGAGCTAGCGGGGGGACCGGATCTGATGAGCAGTTCTTC. Filled out from reference TRBV18 and TRBJ2-1, the complete variable domain reads NAGVMQNPRHLVRRRGQEARLRCSPMKGHSHVYWYRQLPEEGLKFMVYLQKENIIDESGMPKERFSAEFPKEGPSILRIQQVVRGDSAAYFCASSGASGGTGSDEQFFGPGTRLTVL.

This chain connects TRBV9 to TRBJ2-7; weak D call: TRBD2 (6 bases). The CDR3 has 13 residues. The V gene's germline CDR1 is SGDLS and CDR2 YYNGEE. V lost 2 bases to trimming and J lost 0 bases, with 6 bases between them. The CDR3 sequence: CASSVGSSYEQYF. The CDR3 DNA sequence: TGTGCCAGCAGCGTCGGGAGCTCCTACGAGCAGTACTTC.

This chain links TRBV27 with TRBJ2-7; the match to TRBD1 covers 9 bases. V shed 2 bases and J 3 bases; nucleotides not matched to a gene: 2. CDR3 length equals 14 residues. From germline, CDR1 is MNHEY and CDR2 SMNVEV (reference sequence). The CDR3, as DNA: TGTGCCAGCAGTTTACCGGGACAGGGCTACGAGCAGTACTTC. It specifies CASSLPGQGYEQYF.

The rearrangement joins TRBV7-6 to TRBJ2-1; D is possibly TRBD1 (5 bases). The CDR3 runs to 14 residues. V was clipped by 1 base and J by 14 bases, with 18 bases between them. The germline CDR1 and CDR2 sequences are SGHVS and FNYEAQ. CDR3: CASSLGFWGRVKFF. CDR3 sequence (DNA): TGTGCCAGCAGCTTAGGTTTTTGGGGCAGGGTAAAGTTCTTC.

The rearrangement uses TRBV7-2 and TRBJ1-2; D is uncertain. CDR1 is SGHTA, CDR2 FQGNSA, per germline. V was pared by 1 base and J by 1 base, with 13 bases between. The CDR3 totals 16 residues. The CDR3 nucleotides are TGTGCCAGCAGCTTAGTCGTGGCCTTTCTTAACTATGGCTACACCTTC. As protein: CASSLVVAFLNYGYTF.

V gene TRBV27 combines with J gene TRBJ2-1, with D possibly being TRBD1 (5 bases). This CDR3 has 14 amino acids. Per germline, CDR1 MNHEY and CDR2 SMNVEV (reference sequence). Trimming removed 4 bases from V and 2 bases from J, with 9 bases in between. The chain's CDR3 is CASSWVGAYNEQFF. As DNA, the CDR3 is TGTGCCAGCAGTTGGGTAGGGGCCTACAATGAGCAGTTCTTC.

The chain carries TRBV19 and TRBJ2-2, with a weak D call TRBD1 (6 bases). Germline-derived CDR1 and CDR2 are LNHDA and SQIVND (reference sequence). Trimming took 9 bases from V and 3 from J, leaving 11 bases between them. The CDR3 loop spans 13 amino acids. The CDR3 loop reads CASRDTYTGELFF. The DNA of the CDR3 is TGTGCCAGCCGGGACACTTACACCGGGGAGCTGTTTTTT.

The chain uses TRBV7-8 and TRBJ1-2; tentatively, D is TRBD1 (6 bases). CDR1 and CDR2 from the germline V gene are SGHVS and FQNEAQ. V dropped 3 bases and J dropped 2 bases, with 16 bases sitting between them. The CDR3 extends over 16 amino acids. The CDR3 sequence is CASSFEGHGGNYGYTF. Here the CDR3 DNA reads TGTGCCAGCAGCTTCGAGGGACACGGGGGGAACTATGGCTACACCTTC.

The chain uses TRBV28 and TRBJ1-4, with TRBD1 matching 9 bases. The CDR3 is 15 residues long. The germline CDR1 and CDR2 sequences are MDHEN and SYDVKM. The J segment lost 7 bases and the V segment lost 2 bases, leaving 5 bases of the junction unmatched. As DNA, the CDR3 is TGTGCCAGCAGTTTAGGGGGACAGGGAGTTGAAAAACTGTTTTTT. Protein sequence: CASSLGGQGVEKLFF.

This chain joins TRBV9 and TRBJ1-6; a weak D match, TRBD1 (6 bases). V dropped 4 bases and J dropped 8 bases, with 10 bases sitting between them. The CDR3 is 13 residues long. From germline, CDR1 is SGDLS and CDR2 YYNGEE. The CDR3 spells CASSTPGDSPLHF. The CDR3 region has the DNA TGTGCCAGCAGCACTCCAGGGGATTCACCCCTCCACTTT.

V gene TRBV18 combines with J gene TRBJ2-2; D possibly corresponds to TRBD2 (6 bases). The CDR3 is 16 residues long. CDR1 KGHSH and CDR2 LQKENI come from the germline V gene. The V and J ends lost 3 bases and 5 bases respectively, with 16 bases between them. In DNA, the CDR3 is TGTGCCAGCTCACCGCCCTCGGGAGTGTTTACCGGGGAGCTGTTTTTT. Residues: CASSPPSGVFTGELFF.

The chain has TRBV19 and TRBJ1-5; D is undetermined. Trimming left V 3 bases short and J 0 bases short, with 9 bases between. Germline V lookup: CDR1 LNHDA, CDR2 SQIVND (reference sequence). The length of the CDR3 is 15 residues. CDR3 bases: TGTGCCAGTAGTATCCGAGAAAATAGCAATCAGCCCCAGCATTTT. Its protein is CASSIRENSNQPQHF.

The chain uses TRBV7-2 and TRBJ1-5; D gene unclear. The CDR3 runs to 13 residues. Germline-derived CDR1 and CDR2 are SGHTA and FQGNSA. The V gene lost 1 base and the J gene lost 7 bases, with 8 bases spanning the gap. Here the CDR3 reads CASSLGRHQPQHF. The CDR3 DNA follows: TGTGCCAGCAGCTTAGGCAGGCACCAGCCCCAGCATTTT.